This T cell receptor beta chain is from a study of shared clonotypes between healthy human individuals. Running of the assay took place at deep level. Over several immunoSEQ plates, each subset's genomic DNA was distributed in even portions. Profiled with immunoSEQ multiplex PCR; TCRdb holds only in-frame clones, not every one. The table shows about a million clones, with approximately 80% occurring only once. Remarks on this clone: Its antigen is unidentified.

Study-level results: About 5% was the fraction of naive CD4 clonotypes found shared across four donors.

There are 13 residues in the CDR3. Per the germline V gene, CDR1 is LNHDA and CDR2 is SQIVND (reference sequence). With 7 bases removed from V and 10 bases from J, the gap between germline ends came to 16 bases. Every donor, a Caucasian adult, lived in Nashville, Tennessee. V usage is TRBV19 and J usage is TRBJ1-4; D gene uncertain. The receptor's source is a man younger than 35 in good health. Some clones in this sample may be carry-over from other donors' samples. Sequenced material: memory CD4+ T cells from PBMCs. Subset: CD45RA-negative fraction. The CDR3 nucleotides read TGTGCCAGTACTCCAAATCCGTATGGAAAACTGTTTTTT. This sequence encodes CASTPNPYGKLFF.